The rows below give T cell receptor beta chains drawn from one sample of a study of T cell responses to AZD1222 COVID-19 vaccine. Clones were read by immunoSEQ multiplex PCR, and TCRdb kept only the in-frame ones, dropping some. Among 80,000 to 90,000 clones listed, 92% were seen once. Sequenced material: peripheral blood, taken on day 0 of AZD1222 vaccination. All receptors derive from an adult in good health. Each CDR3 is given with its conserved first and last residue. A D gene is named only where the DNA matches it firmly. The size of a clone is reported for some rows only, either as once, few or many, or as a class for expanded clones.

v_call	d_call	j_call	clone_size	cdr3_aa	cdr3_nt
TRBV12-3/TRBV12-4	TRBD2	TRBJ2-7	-	CASSLASGNGQYF	TGTGCCAGCAGTTTGGCTAGCGGGAATGGGCAGTACTTC
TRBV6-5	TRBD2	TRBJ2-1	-	CASRGGLADEQFF	TGTGCCAGCAGGGGGGGACTAGCGGATGAGCAGTTCTTC
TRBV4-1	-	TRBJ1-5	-	CASSQDRQQYQPQHF	TGCGCCAGCAGCCAAGATCGGCAGCAGTATCAGCCCCAGCATTTT
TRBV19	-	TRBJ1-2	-	CASSIYGGTATF	TGTGCCAGTAGTATTTATGGGGGGACCGCTACCTTC
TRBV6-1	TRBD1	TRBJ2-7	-	CASSDPGQGFEGEYF	TGTGCCAGCAGTGACCCCGGACAGGGATTTGAAGGAGAGTACTTC
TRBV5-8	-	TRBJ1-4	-	CASSFRPTNEKLFF	TGTGCCAGCAGCTTCAGGCCAACTAATGAAAAACTGTTTTTT
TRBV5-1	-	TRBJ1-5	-	CASSLTGSYSNQPQHF	TGCGCCAGCAGCTTGACAGGGTCTTATAGCAATCAGCCCCAGCATTTT
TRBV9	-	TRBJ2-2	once	CASSVGPQVAGELFF	TGTGCCAGCAGCGTAGGGCCACAAGTTGCCGGGGAGCTGTTTTTT
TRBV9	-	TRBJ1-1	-	CASSGPMDTEAFF	TGTGCCAGCAGCGGACCTATGGACACTGAAGCTTTCTTT
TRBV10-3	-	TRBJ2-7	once	CAISGTEYEQYF	TGTGCCATCAGTGGGACAGAGTACGAGCAGTACTTC
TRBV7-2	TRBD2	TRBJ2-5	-	CASSPGTSGRGETQYF	TGTGCCAGCAGCCCGGGGACTAGCGGGAGGGGGGAGACCCAGTACTTC
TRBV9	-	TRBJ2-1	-	CASSVAQSSYNEQFF	TGTGCCAGCAGCGTAGCGCAGAGCTCCTACAATGAGCAGTTCTTC
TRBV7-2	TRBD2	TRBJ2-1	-	CASSPRGGRYNEQFF	TGTGCCAGCAGCCCCCGCGGCGGGAGGTACAATGAGCAGTTCTTC
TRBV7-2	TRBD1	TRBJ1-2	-	CASSLRPGQGGKGYTF	TGTGCCAGCAGCTTACGGCCGGGGCAGGGGGGTAAAGGCTACACCTTC
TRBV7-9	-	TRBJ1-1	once	CASSPSVSNTEAFF	TGTGCCAGCAGCCCCAGCGTTTCTAACACTGAAGCTTTCTTT
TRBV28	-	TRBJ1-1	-	CASSGFEGVTEAFF	TGTGCCAGCAGTGGATTTGAAGGGGTTACTGAAGCTTTCTTT
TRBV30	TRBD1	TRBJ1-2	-	CAWSAGQNYGYTF	TGTGCCTGGAGTGCGGGACAGAACTATGGCTACACCTTC